Listed below are T cell receptor beta chains from one sample, sequenced in a study of post-analysis software for immune sequencing data. Using its own MiXCR run on the PCR reads, TCRdb lists one record per CDR3 protein. The sample has approximately 630,000 distinct CDR3 sequences; 55% to 60% are singletons. The material sequenced was blood. The receptor source for this set is a girl aged 2-10 years with multiple sclerosis. Both conserved end residues are part of each CDR3. A D gene is named only where the DNA matches it firmly. For some rows the clone size is stated as once, few or many, or as a class when expanded; others skip it.

TRBD1 | TRBJ2-4 | TRBV4-3 | . | TGCGCCAGCAGCCAGCGCGCTGCTACAGGGGGCGGAAACATTCAGTACTTC | CASSQRAATGGGNIQYF
. | TRBJ1-2 | TRBV6-6 | few | TGTGCCAGCAGTTACGAGGCCACCTGGGGGGGGGCCTATGGCTACACCTTC | CASSYEATWGGAYGYTF
TRBD2 | TRBJ2-1 | TRBV2 | . | TGTGCCAGCAGTGGGGGCCAGCGGGGGGCAGGTGAGCAGTTCTTC | CASSGGQRGAGEQFF
TRBD2 | TRBJ2-4 | TRBV3-1 | . | TGTGCCAGCAGCCATTCGATAGCGGGAGAGTACATTCAGTACTTC | CASSHSIAGEYIQYF
TRBD1 | TRBJ2-3 | TRBV20-1 | . | TGCAGTGCAAACGCCGGGACAGGGATAACAGATACGCAGTATTTT | CSANAGTGITDTQYF
. | TRBJ2-7 | TRBV4-1 | . | TGCGCCAGCAGCCAAGATGGAGTCGTGGGGATCGAGCAGTACTTC | CASSQDGVVGIEQYF
. | TRBJ1-1 | TRBV20-1 | . | TGCAGTGCTTGTGACAGGAACACTGAAGCTTTCTTT | CSACDRNTEAFF
TRBD1 | TRBJ2-1 | TRBV24-1 | once | TGTGCCACCAGTGACCCGCCCAGGACAGGGGTCAATGAGCAGTTCTTC | CATSDPPRTGVNEQFF
TRBD1 | TRBJ2-7 | TRBV6-6 | . | TGTGCCAGCAGCTACCCAGGGGGCTACGACGAGCAGTACTTC | CASSYPGGYDEQYF
. | TRBJ2-7 | TRBV11-2 | . | TGTGCCAGCAGCTTAGATCGCTACAAGCAGTACTTC | CASSLDRYKQYF
. | TRBJ2-3 | TRBV12-3/TRBV12-4 | . | TGTGCCAGCAGTCTAGCGTATACGCAGTATTTT | CASSLAYTQYF
. | TRBJ2-3 | TRBV12-3/TRBV12-4 | . | TGTGCCAGCAACCAGGGGAGCGCAGATACGCAGTATTTT | CASNQGSADTQYF
TRBD2 | TRBJ2-5 | TRBV12-3/TRBV12-4 | . | TGTGCCAGCAGAACTAGCGGGGACTACCAAGAGACCCAGTACTTC | CASRTSGDYQETQYF
TRBD1 | TRBJ2-7 | TRBV25-1 | few | TGTGCCACCCATGACAGGGGCTCCTACGAGCAGTACTTC | CATHDRGSYEQYF
. | TRBJ1-1 | TRBV5-5 | . | TGTGCCAGCAGCTGGCCACAGGGGAACACTGAAGCTTTCTTT | CASSWPQGNTEAFF
. | TRBJ2-5 | TRBV12-3/TRBV12-4 | once | TGTGCCAGCGGCGACGTGGCGACCCAGTACTTC | CASGDVATQYF
. | TRBJ1-4 | TRBV7-2 | few | TGTGCCAGCAGTTTGGGGCAGGGTGGAGAAAAACTGTTTTTT | CASSLGQGGEKLFF
. | TRBJ2-1 | TRBV27 | . | TGTGCCAGCAGCGTCTCATCAGGGGAGCGGTACAATGAGCAGTTCTTC | CASSVSSGERYNEQFF
. | TRBJ2-5 | TRBV6-6 | . | TGTGCCAGCAGTTCTAGGGGCCCCCAGGAGACCCAGTACTTC | CASSSRGPQETQYF
. | TRBJ2-1 | TRBV12-3/TRBV12-4 | . | TGTGCCAGCAGTTGGACCAACCTAGGGAATGAGCAGTTCTTC | CASSWTNLGNEQFF
. | TRBJ1-5 | TRBV29-1 | . | TGCAGCATTGGCAGTAGCAATCAGCCCCAGCATTTT | CSIGSSNQPQHF
TRBD2 | TRBJ2-1 | TRBV7-9 | once | TGTGCCAGCGGGGGATTAGCGGGAGGCTACAATGAGCAGTTCTTC | CASGGLAGGYNEQFF
TRBD2 | TRBJ2-1 | TRBV12-3/TRBV12-4 | . | TGTGCCAGCAGTCCGGGACTAGCGGGAGGAATCCGGTCCTACAATGAGCAGTTCTTC | CASSPGLAGGIRSYNEQFF
TRBD1 | TRBJ1-1 | TRBV6-5 | . | TGTGCCAGCAAACCCGGACAGGGGGCTACGGAAGCTTTCTTT | CASKPGQGATEAFF
. | TRBJ2-1 | TRBV12-3/TRBV12-4 | . | TGTGCCAGCAGTTTACTTGGGAATCCGTTCTTC | CASSLLGNPFF
TRBD1 | TRBJ2-1 | TRBV6-5 | . | TGTGCCAGCAGTTACGTGGGGTGGAGACAGGGTTTTTACAATGAGCAGTTCTTC | CASSYVGWRQGFYNEQFF
TRBD1 | TRBJ1-5 | TRBV6-1 | . | TGTGCCAGCAAGGCCCGGGACAGGGGAGTACGTCAGCCCCAGCATTTT | CASKARDRGVRQPQHF
TRBD2 | TRBJ2-1 | TRBV6-2/TRBV6-3 | . | TGTGCCAGCAATCAGCGGCCAGCGGGGGGTAATGAGCAGTTCTTC | CASNQRPAGGNEQFF
TRBD1 | TRBJ1-2 | TRBV6-6 | . | TGTGCCAGCAGTCTGACAGGGGTTTATGGCTACACCTTC | CASSLTGVYGYTF
. | TRBJ2-5 | TRBV29-1 | . | TGCAGCGTTGAAGAACCTCAAGAGACCCAGTACTTC | CSVEEPQETQYF
TRBD1 | TRBJ1-2 | TRBV6-4 | . | TGTGCCAGCAGCCCATCAGGGACAGGGGGCCGCTACACCTTC | CASSPSGTGGRYTF
. | TRBJ1-2 | TRBV7-2 | . | TGTGCCAGCAGCTTAGATGGGTGCGACGGCTACACCTTC | CASSLDGCDGYTF
. | TRBJ2-1 | TRBV18 | . | TGTGCCAGCTCAACGTTCCAGGGTGGCAATGAGCAGTTCTTC | CASSTFQGGNEQFF
. | TRBJ2-1 | TRBV21-1 | . | TGTGCCAGCAGCAAAGCATCGGGGGACTACAATGAGCAGTTCTTC | CASSKASGDYNEQFF
. | TRBJ2-3 | TRBV12-3/TRBV12-4 | . | TGTGCCAGCAGTTTAGCCACCCCCGGGGACAAGCAGAGGGATACGCAGTATTTT | CASSLATPGDKQRDTQYF
TRBD2 | TRBJ2-3 | TRBV6-2/TRBV6-3 | few | TGTGCCAGCAGGGGACTAGCGGTTCCACAAGGGGAGAAGACGCAGTATTTT | CASRGLAVPQGEKTQYF
TRBD2 | TRBJ2-7 | TRBV7-3 | . | TGTGCCAGCAGCCCCGAAGCGGGAGGGACGGACGAGCAGTACTTC | CASSPEAGGTDEQYF
. | TRBJ1-2 | TRBV6-5 | few | TGTGCCGGCAGCGACCGGGACTCTAGTAACTATGGCTACACCTTC | CAGSDRDSSNYGYTF
TRBD2 | TRBJ2-3 | TRBV4-2 | . | TGTGCCAGCAGCGCCTCGCAAGATGGACTAGTCGCAGATACGCAGTATTTT | CASSASQDGLVADTQYF
TRBD1 | TRBJ1-1 | TRBV12-3/TRBV12-4 | . | TGTGCCAGCAAGGGACAGGGGTCATCAACTGAAGCTTTCTTT | CASKGQGSSTEAFF
TRBD1 | TRBJ2-3 | TRBV19 | . | TGTGCCACAACCCGGACAGGGGGCGCTGAGTTTGCAGATACGCAGTATTTT | CATTRTGGAEFADTQYF
TRBD2 | TRBJ2-3 | TRBV12-3/TRBV12-4 | . | TGTGCCAGCAGTTCCGGGACTAGCGCTGGCACAGATACGCAGTATTTT | CASSSGTSAGTDTQYF
. | TRBJ2-1 | TRBV20-1 | once | TGCAGTGCTAGCATTCCGCCAGGTTCGGAACCCAATGAGCAGTTCTTC | CSASIPPGSEPNEQFF
TRBD1 | TRBJ2-7 | TRBV4-3 | . | TGCGCCAGCAGCCAACGGACAGGGCGCGAGCAGTACTTC | CASSQRTGREQYF
. | TRBJ2-2 | TRBV4-2 | few | TGTGCCAGCAGCCAAGAGAGTGGCCACGCCTCGAACACCGGGGAGCTGTTTTTT | CASSQESGHASNTGELFF
. | TRBJ1-2 | TRBV18 | once | TGTGCCAGCTCACCAATAAACAGCCTCACTAACTATGGCTACACCTTC | CASSPINSLTNYGYTF
. | TRBJ2-5 | TRBV5-1 | . | TGCGCCAGCAGCTTGCGGGGTCCGGGACGTGGGGGAGAGACCCAGTACTTC | CASSLRGPGRGGETQYF
. | TRBJ2-3 | TRBV25-1 | . | TGTGCCAGCAGTGGGGAAGGGACAGATACGCAGTATTTT | CASSGEGTDTQYF
. | TRBJ1-2 | TRBV19 | . | TGTGCCAGTAGTGTCTTTTCCCTCTATGGCTACACCTTC | CASSVFSLYGYTF
. | TRBJ2-7 | TRBV27 | . | TGTGCCAGCAGTCCCCATCTAGCGAAGGGGTACTTCGAGCAGTACTTC | CASSPHLAKGYFEQYF